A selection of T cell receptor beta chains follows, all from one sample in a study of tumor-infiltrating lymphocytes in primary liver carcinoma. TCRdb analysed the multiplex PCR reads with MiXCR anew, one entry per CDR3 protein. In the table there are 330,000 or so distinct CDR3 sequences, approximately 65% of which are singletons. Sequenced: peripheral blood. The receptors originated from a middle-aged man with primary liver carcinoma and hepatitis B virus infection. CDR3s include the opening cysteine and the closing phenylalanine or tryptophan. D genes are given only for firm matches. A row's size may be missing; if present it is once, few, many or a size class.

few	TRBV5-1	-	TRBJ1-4	TGCGCCAGCAGCCTGTATGGGGGCTCGGATGAAAAACTGTTTTTT	CASSLYGGSDEKLFF
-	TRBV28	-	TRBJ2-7	TGTGCCAGCAGTTCCCCCAGCAAGAGCTCCTACGAGCAGTACTTC	CASSSPSKSSYEQYF
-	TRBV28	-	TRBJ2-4	TGTGCCAGCAGTTTACCGGGAGCTGGAAACATTCAGTACTTC	CASSLPGAGNIQYF
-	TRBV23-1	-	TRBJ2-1	TGCGCCAAAAAGGTCTCTCAGGGCTCCTACAATGAGCAGTTCTTC	CAKKVSQGSYNEQFF
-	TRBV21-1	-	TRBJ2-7	TGTGCCAGCAGCAGATGCGGCAACTACGAGCAGTACTTC	CASSRCGNYEQYF
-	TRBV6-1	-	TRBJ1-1	TGTGCCAGCAGACACGGCAGGGTTTTGTACACTGAAGCTTTCTTT	CASRHGRVLYTEAFF
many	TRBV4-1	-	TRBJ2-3	TGCGCCAGCAGCCGGCCCACTGCTTCCACTAGCACAGATACGCAGTATTTT	CASSRPTASTSTDTQYF
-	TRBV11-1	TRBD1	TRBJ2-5	TGTGTCAGCAGTGGACAGGTGGATGTGGGGACCCAGTACTTC	CVSSGQVDVGTQYF
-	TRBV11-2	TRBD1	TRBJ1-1	TGTCTCAGCAGCTTACAGAGGGGGCCAACTTTCTTT	CLSSLQRGPTFF
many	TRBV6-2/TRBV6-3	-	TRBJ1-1	TGTGCCAGCAGTCCGGTTTGGGGTAGTTACACTGAAGCTTTCTTT	CASSPVWGSYTEAFF
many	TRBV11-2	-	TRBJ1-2	TGTGCCAGCAGCTTAGATCGGATGGCGTTGGAAAATGGCTACACCTTC	CASSLDRMALENGYTF
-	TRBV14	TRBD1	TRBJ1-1	TGTGCCAGCATCCAAGATTTCAGGGGGGTGACTGAAGCTTTCTTT	CASIQDFRGVTEAFF
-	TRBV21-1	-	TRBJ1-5	TGTGCCAGCAAGGGTCACAATCAGCCCCAGCATTTT	CASKGHNQPQHF
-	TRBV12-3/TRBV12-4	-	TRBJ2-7	TGTGCCAGCAGTTCGGGACAAAACCGCGAGCAATACTTC	CASSSGQNREQYF
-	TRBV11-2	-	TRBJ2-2	TGTGCCAGCAGCTTAGTTCTAGCCTCGGCCTGGGAGCTGTTTTTT	CASSLVLASAWELFF
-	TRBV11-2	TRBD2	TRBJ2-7	TGTGCCAGCAGCCTCTGGACGGGGGGAGACGAACAGTACTTC	CASSLWTGGDEQYF
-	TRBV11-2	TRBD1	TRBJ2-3	TGTGCTAGCAGCCTAGGACAGGGACGATCTGATACGCAGTATTTT	CASSLGQGRSDTQYF
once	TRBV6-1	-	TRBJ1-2	TGTGCCAGCAGTGGAACACCGAACCCAAACTATGGCTACACCTTC	CASSGTPNPNYGYTF
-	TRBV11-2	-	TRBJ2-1	TGTGCCAGCAACCTTTCGCCCTTGAACAATGAGCAGTTCTTC	CASNLSPLNNEQFF
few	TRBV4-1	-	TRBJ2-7	TGCGCCAGCAGCCAAGTCGATACTTACTACGAGCAGTACTTC	CASSQVDTYYEQYF
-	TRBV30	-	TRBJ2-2	TGTGCCTGGGGACGCCCGAGGACCTCTTCGAACACCGGGGACCTGTTTTTT	CAWGRPRTSSNTGDLFF
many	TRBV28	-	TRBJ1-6	TGTGCCAGCAGTTTAGGGGGGATTAATTCACCCCTCCACTTT	CASSLGGINSPLHF
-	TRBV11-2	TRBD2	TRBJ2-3	TGTGCCAGCAGCATTAGCGGGGAAAGGACACATACGCAGTATTTT	CASSISGERTHTQYF
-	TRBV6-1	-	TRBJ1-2	TGTGCCAGCAGTGAGTTTCCATCGGGCAACTATGGCTACACCTTC	CASSEFPSGNYGYTF
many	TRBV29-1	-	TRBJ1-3	TGCAGCGCGTTAGACCCGTATGGAAACACCATATATTTT	CSALDPYGNTIYF
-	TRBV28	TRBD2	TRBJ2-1	TGTGCCAGCAGTTCCGCCGGACTAGCGGAAACCTACAATGAGCAGTTCTTC	CASSSAGLAETYNEQFF
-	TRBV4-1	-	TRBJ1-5	TGCGCCAGCATCCAAGGATCCAGCGGGACAAATAGCAATCAGCCCCAGCATTTT	CASIQGSSGTNSNQPQHF
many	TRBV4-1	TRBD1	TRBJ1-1	TGCGCCAGCAGCCAAGAGGTGGACAGGGAAGTCAACACTGAAGCTTTCTTT	CASSQEVDREVNTEAFF
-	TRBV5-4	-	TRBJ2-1	TGCGCCAGCAGCTTGGGGGCGAACAGTGAGCGGTTCTTC	CASSLGANSERFF
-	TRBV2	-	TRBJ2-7	TGTGCCAGCAGTGAAGACGTGGAGACCGAGCAGTACTTC	CASSEDVETEQYF
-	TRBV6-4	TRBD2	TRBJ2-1	TGTGCCACCAGTGACCTCGGCGGGAGGCAGTTCTTC	CATSDLGGRQFF
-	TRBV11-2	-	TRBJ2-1	TGTGCCAGCAGAAGTACGTTGGATGGGCAGTTCTTC	CASRSTLDGQFF
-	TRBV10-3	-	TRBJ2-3	TGTGCCATCAGCCCTCCGGAGACCACAGATACGCAGTATTTT	CAISPPETTDTQYF
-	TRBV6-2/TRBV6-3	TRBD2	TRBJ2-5	TGTGCCAGCAGGGGGGCGGGAGGAAGGTTGGAGACCCAGTGCTTC	CASRGAGGRLETQCF
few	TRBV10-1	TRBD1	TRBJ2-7	TGCGCCAGCAGTGAGCCACCGGGACAGGGGGAGTCCGAGCAGTACTTC	CASSEPPGQGESEQYF
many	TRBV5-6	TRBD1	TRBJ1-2	TGTGCCAGCAGCTTGGACAGGGGGAACTATGGCTACACCTTC	CASSLDRGNYGYTF
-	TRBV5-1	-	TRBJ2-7	TGCGCCAGCAGCTTGGAGGGTAGTTCCTACGAGCAGTACTTC	CASSLEGSSYEQYF
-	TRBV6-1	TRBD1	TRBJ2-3	TGTGCCAGCGAATATACGGGACAGAGCACAGATACCCAGTATTTT	CASEYTGQSTDTQYF
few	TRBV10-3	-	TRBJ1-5	TGTGCCATCAGTGAGTCGACCGGGGGGTCGCAGCCCCAGCATTTT	CAISESTGGSQPQHF
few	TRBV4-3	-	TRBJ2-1	TGCGCCAGCAGCCAAGTAGCTCAACGGTCCTACAATGAGCAGTTCTTC	CASSQVAQRSYNEQFF
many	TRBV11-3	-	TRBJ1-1	TGTGCCAGCAGCGCCCAGGGTATGGACACTGAAGCTTTCTTT	CASSAQGMDTEAFF
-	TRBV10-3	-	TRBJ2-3	TGTGCCATCAGTGCATGCTCAGATATGCAGTATTTT	CAISACSDMQYF
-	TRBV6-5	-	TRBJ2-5	TGTGCCAGCAGTTATTCGCGAGTAGGGGAGACCCAGTACTTC	CASSYSRVGETQYF
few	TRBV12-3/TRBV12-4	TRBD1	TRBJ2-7	TGTGCCAGCAGACGGACAGGAGTCTACGAGCAGTACTTC	CASRRTGVYEQYF
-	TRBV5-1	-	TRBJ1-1	TGCGCCAGCAGCTCACCCCACAGGAACACTGAAGCTTTCTTT	CASSSPHRNTEAFF
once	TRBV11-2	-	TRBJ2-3	TGTGCCAGCAGCTTAAGACAGGATGACACGGATACGCAGTATTTT	CASSLRQDDTDTQYF
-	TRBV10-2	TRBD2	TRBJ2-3	TGCGCCAGCAGTGATCCCGGGAGGACAGATACGCAGTATTTT	CASSDPGRTDTQYF
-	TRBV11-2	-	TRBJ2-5	TGTACCAGCAGCCCCGGACAAGAGGCCCAGTACTTC	CTSSPGQEAQYF
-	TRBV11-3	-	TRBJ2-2	TGTGCCAGCAGCTTAGTTCTAAGAGGGTCGTATTCCGGGGAGCTGTTTTTT	CASSLVLRGSYSGELFF
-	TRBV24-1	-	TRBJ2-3	TGTGCCACCAGTGATTCCGGGGCAGGGGAGCATTTT	CATSDSGAGEHF
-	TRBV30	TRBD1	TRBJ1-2	TGTGCCTGGATCGATAGGGGGCGGAACTATGGCTACACCTTC	CAWIDRGRNYGYTF